This T cell receptor beta chain came from a study of T cell responses to AZD1222 COVID-19 vaccine. Study observations and caveats: CD4 TCRs covered the whole spike, strongest at regions 160-218 and 743-854.

V dropped 1 base and J dropped 0 bases, with 12 bases sitting between them. The CDR3 is 16 amino acids. Per the germline V gene, CDR1 is SGHDN and CDR2 is FVKESK. Data came from immunoSEQ multiplex PCR; TCRdb stores just in-frame clones and leaves some out. The sample lists some 120,000 clones, around 84% seen once, with more than 10% in the top ten. Comment on this clone: Its specificity is unknown.

The starting material was peripheral blood, obtained on day 0 of AZD1222 vaccination. This receptor was obtained from an adult in good health. The genes are TRBV14 and TRBJ2-5, with D maybe TRBD2 (6 bases). CDR3 sequence reads: CASSQARGTYQETQYF. CDR3 sequence (DNA): TGTGCCAGCAGCCAAGCGCGCGGGACCTACCAAGAGACCCAGTACTTC.